Sequencing of this T cell receptor beta chain was carried out in a study of CD8 T cells in ankylosing spondylitis. Broader study findings: Reportedly, disease-linked clones are significantly enriched in ankylosing spondylitis patients' matched synovial fluid. In ankylosing spondylitis blood, a motif of roughly eight highly homologous TCR beta variants appeared characteristic. In the blood and synovial fluid of reactive arthritis, some motif variants had been previously reported.

In its sample, this clonotype was seen a few times. The antigen is not known. Each CDR3 protein is one row after TCRdb ran MiXCR on the 5' RACE reads. The data contain 250,000 to 350,000 distinct CDR3 sequences, about 19% of them singletons. The TCR originated in a male donor with ankylosing spondylitis or in good health (not recorded which). Sequenced sample: blood, either unsorted or a sorted T cell fraction (not recorded which).

The CDR3 DNA is TGCAGCGCCTTGACAGGCACAGATACGCAGTATTTT. Amino acid sequence: CSALTGTDTQYF. This chain joins TRBV29-1 and TRBJ2-3, with D perhaps matching TRBD1 (5 bases). This CDR3 region has 12 residues. Per the germline V gene, CDR1 is SQVTM and CDR2 is ANQGSEA. Trimming pared 7 bases from V and 1 base from J, leaving 9 bases between.